Each of the 14 T cell receptor beta chains below was sequenced from the same sample in a study of siplizumab effects on memory and regulatory T cells. The assay was immunoSEQ multiplex PCR, and TCRdb's table has in-frame clones only and misses some. This sample has some 96,000 clones, with about 95% found just once. Specimen: non-Treg CD4+ T cells sorted from blood. The origin of the receptors is a human donor in good health.

The chain joins TRBV7-6 to TRBJ2-5; a weak D match, TRBD2 (5 bases). The V end lost 3 bases, the J end lost 1 base, and 9 bases lay between the germline ends. From germline, CDR1 is SGHVS and CDR2 FNYEAQ. This CDR3 has 14 amino acids. The CDR3, as DNA: TGTGCCAGCAGCTTTCTCAGCGGCCAAGAGACCCAGTACTTC. Amino acid sequence: CASSFLSGQETQYF.

This clone was found once. V is TRBV28 and J is TRBJ1-3; possibly TRBD1 for D (5 bases). Germline V gene lookup returns CDR1 MDHEN and CDR2 SYDVKM. This CDR3 has 12 residues. The ends were cut back, 3 bases at V and 14 bases at J, with 14 bases in the middle. The CDR3 loop reads CASSFPRAGVYF. The CDR3 region has the DNA TGTGCCAGCAGTTTCCCCAGGGCGGGCGTATATTTT.

V is TRBV4-1 and J is TRBJ2-7, with a weak D call TRBD2 (5 bases). Germline CDR1 reads MGHRA; CDR2 reads YSYEKL. Trimming pared 1 base from V and 2 bases from J, leaving 12 bases between. CDR3 length equals 15 residues. CDR3 sequence (DNA): TGCGCCAGCAGCCAAGCCGACCGGGATACCTACGAGCAGTACTTC. As protein: CASSQADRDTYEQYF.

The V and J genes are TRBV6-1 and TRBJ1-2, with D possibly matching TRBD1 (5 bases). Germline CDR1 and CDR2: MNHNS and SASEGT. V was cut by 1 base and J by 8 bases, with 11 bases left in between. The CDR3 sequence is 13 residues long. The DNA of the CDR3 is TGTGCCAGCAGTGAAGGTCGGTGGGGGGGCTACACCTTC. It translates to CASSEGRWGGYTF.

The chain combines TRBV6-6 with TRBJ2-5; 11 nucleotides match TRBD2. CDR3 length equals 14 residues. In germline, CDR1 is MNHNY, CDR2 SVGAGI (reference sequence). V lost 6 bases and J lost 1; bases outside the gene matches: 1. Written as DNA, the CDR3 is TGTGCCAGCAGAGGGACTAGCGGCCAAGAGACCCAGTACTTC. Translated: CASRGTSGQETQYF.

The chain employs TRBV7-2 and TRBJ1-1, with 10 bases that match TRBD1. This CDR3 comprises 14 residues. Looked up from germline, CDR1 is SGHTA and CDR2 is FQGNSA. The ends lost 0 bases at V and 6 bases at J; junction bases unmatched: 1. The CDR3: CASSLAGQGAEAFF. CDR3 bases: TGTGCCAGCAGCTTAGCCGGACAGGGGGCTGAAGCTTTCTTT.

This clone was detected once. The chain carries TRBV19 and TRBJ2-5; 9 bases fit TRBD2. The V gene end was trimmed by 4 bases and the J gene end by 5 bases; junction bases not matched to a gene: 8. This CDR3 has 15 amino acids. Germline V lookup: CDR1 LNHDA, CDR2 SQIVND (reference sequence). CDR3 protein: CASSTIAGVAETQYF. CDR3 bases: TGTGCCAGTAGTACCATAGCGGGAGTGGCTGAGACCCAGTACTTC.

J is TRBJ2-1 and V is TRBV9; D unresolved. Germline CDR1 and CDR2: SGDLS and YYNGEE. This CDR3 spans 12 amino acids. The V end lost 3 bases, the J end lost 5 bases, and 6 bases lay between the germline ends. The chain's CDR3 is CASSGMNNEQFF. CDR3 DNA sequence: TGTGCCAGCAGCGGTATGAACAATGAGCAGTTCTTC.

The genes are TRBV7-9 and TRBJ1-2; D is perhaps TRBD1 (6 bases). The ends were cut back, 5 bases at V and 2 bases at J, with 21 bases in the middle. CDR3 length: 17 residues. CDR1 and CDR2 (germline): SEHNR, FQNEAQ (reference sequence). CDR3 in DNA: TGTGCCAGCAGCGGAGACAGGTTTGTCGGCTTGAACTATGGCTACACCTTC. Translation gives CASSGDRFVGLNYGYTF. The whole variable domain, filled in from reference TRBV7-9 and TRBJ1-2, reads DTGVSQNPRHKITKRGQNVTFRCDPISEHNRLYWYRQTLGQGPEFLTYFQNEAQLEKSRLLSDRFSAERPKGSFSTLEIQRTEQGDSAMYLCASSGDRFVGLNYGYTFGSGTRLTVV.

The V gene is TRBV18, the J gene TRBJ2-5, with D perhaps TRBD2 (5 bases). The CDR3 consists of 15 residues. Germline V gene data show CDR1 as KGHSH and CDR2 as LQKENI. Between the trimmed V and J ends, which lost 3 bases and 2 bases, there was a span of 13 bases. The CDR3 loop is CASSPRRGPQETQYF. CDR3 nucleotides: TGTGCCAGCTCACCGCGACGCGGGCCACAAGAGACCCAGTACTTC.

V is TRBV14 and J is TRBJ1-1; perhaps TRBD1 as D (6 bases). The CDR3 sequence is 12 residues long. The germline CDR1 and CDR2 sequences are SGHDN and FVKESK. The V gene lost 5 bases and the J gene lost 11 bases, with 15 bases spanning the gap. DNA for the CDR3: TGTGCCAGCAGCATGAACAGGGTTGGGGCTTTCTTT. It encodes CASSMNRVGAFF. Using reference TRBV14 and TRBJ1-1 for the parts outside the CDR3, the full variable domain is EAGVTQFPSHSVIEKGQTVTLRCDPISGHDNLYWYRRVMGKEIKFLLHFVKESKQDESGMPNNRFLAERTGGTYSTLKVQPAELEDSGVYFCASSMNRVGAFFGQGTRLTVV.

About this clone: Other DNA sequences within the sample encode an identical CDR3. The chain has TRBV11-3 and TRBJ2-3, with D possibly matching TRBD2 (5 bases). CDR3 length: 13 amino acids. CDR1 and CDR2 (germline): SGHNT, YENEEA. Trimming pared 5 bases from V and 1 base from J, leaving 7 bases between. As DNA, the CDR3 is TGTGCCAGCAGCCTCGGGGGCACAGATACGCAGTATTTT. Translation: CASSLGGTDTQYF.

This chain uses TRBV7-2 with TRBJ2-7; 7 bases fit TRBD1. The V gene end was trimmed by 7 bases and the J gene end by 4 bases; junction bases not matched to a gene: 10. There are 14 residues in the CDR3. Germline CDR1 is SGHTA and CDR2 is FQGNSA. The CDR3 is CASTDRQGSYEQYF. CDR3 bases: TGTGCCAGCACCGACAGACAGGGTTCTTACGAGCAGTACTTC.

The V call is TRBV4-1, the J call TRBJ1-2; perhaps TRBD1 as D (5 bases). V lost 4 bases, J lost 1 base, and 10 bases lay in between. The CDR3 covers 14 residues. The germline V gene encodes CDR1 MGHRA and CDR2 YSYEKL. CDR3 residues: CASSRDSYNYGYTF. The CDR3 DNA is TGCGCCAGCAGCCGGGACTCTTATAACTATGGCTACACCTTC.